This T cell receptor (beta chain) was recorded in a study of cytomegalovirus exposure and HLA in healthy donors. Study findings and constraints: High specificity and sensitivity for cytomegalovirus status were reported for the classifier. Many donors carried some public TCRs, although rarity characterized most TCR sequences.

The germline V gene encodes CDR1 SNHLY and CDR2 FYNNEI. This CDR3 contains 14 residues. Trimming took 4 bases from V and 7 from J, leaving 16 bases between them. The primer mix had 60 Vbeta and 13 Jbeta primers. The assay was immunoSEQ multiplex PCR, and TCRdb's table has in-frame clones only and misses some. In the table there are under 200,000 clones, around 82% of which are singletons. Nominally healthy donors provided the samples, though records likely missed some immune exposures. Comment on this clone: Its specificity is not known.

This sequence originates from a man between 60 and 75 years old in good health and CMV-seronegative. The J gene is TRBJ2-5, the V gene TRBV2; TRBD2 might be the D (6 bases). Sequencing used PBMCs. CDR3 residues: CASSVGLGGRTQYF. In DNA, the CDR3 is TGTGCCAGCAGTGTAGGCCTGGGAGGACGGACCCAGTACTTC.